Listed below are T cell receptor beta chains from one sample, sequenced in a study of T cells in Graves' hyperthyroidism and ophthalmopathy. TCRdb re-derived calls from the multiplex PCR reads in MiXCR, one entry per CDR3 protein. The sample includes around 540,000 distinct CDR3 sequences, 40% to 55% seen only once; the top ten take 8.2%. The material sequenced was peripheral blood or thyroid tissue (not recorded which). Every receptor here comes from a woman between 18 and 30 years old with Graves' hyperthyroidism. Both conserved end residues are trimmed from each CDR3.

V: TRBV7-9
J: TRBJ1-2
CDR3: ASSLGGPSYGYT

V: TRBV5-1
J: TRBJ2-7
CDR3: ASSLTLAGGTYEQY

V: TRBV7-6
J: TRBJ1-2
CDR3: ASSLAWPSVYGYT

V: TRBV10-3
J: TRBJ1-1
CDR3: ASGFRTGNMNTEAF

V: TRBV29-1
J: TRBJ1-2
CDR3: SVGGGFGYT

V: TRBV20-1
J: TRBJ2-7
CDR3: SARDGGSYEQY

V: TRBV29-1
J: TRBJ1-1
CDR3: SANREGGTEAF

V: TRBV20-1
J: TRBJ1-2
CDR3: SAMRGDHGYT

V: TRBV2
J: TRBJ2-5
CDR3: ASRGMGQETQY

V: TRBV15
J: TRBJ1-2
CDR3: ATSVRGEEDGYT

V: TRBV29-1
J: TRBJ1-2
CDR3: SVGDRGHGGYT

V: TRBV25-1
J: TRBJ1-2
CDR3: AWTRPRDEGGYT

V: TRBV7-3
J: TRBJ1-1
CDR3: ASSSLRQGAGAF

V: TRBV2
J: TRBJ1-6
CDR3: ASSGQGGSSPLH

V: TRBV7-9
J: TRBJ2-5
CDR3: ASSFGSPETQY

V: TRBV7-2
J: TRBJ1-5
CDR3: ASSLKMGRNQPQH

V: TRBV15
J: TRBJ1-4
CDR3: ATSRALGTGDQKLF

V: TRBV9
J: TRBJ2-5
CDR3: ASSSVRVLKTQY

V: TRBV20-1
J: TRBJ1-2
CDR3: SAQETVNYGYT

V: TRBV29-1
J: TRBJ1-1
CDR3: SVDTDGNTEAF

V: TRBV10-3
J: TRBJ2-7
CDR3: AISGLADSYEQY

V: TRBV5-8
J: TRBJ1-5
CDR3: ASSLAWGQPQH

V: TRBV7-9
J: TRBJ1-5
CDR3: ASSLTGANQPQH

V: TRBV25-1
J: TRBJ2-5
CDR3: ASSQDWLAGGETQY

V: TRBV19
J: TRBJ1-5
CDR3: ASTSVGNQPQH

V: TRBV7-2
J: TRBJ2-7
CDR3: ASSWVKGYEQY

V: TRBV19
J: TRBJ1-5
CDR3: ASSIGRVSNQPQH

V: TRBV15
J: TRBJ1-2
CDR3: ATSNPLGQGTTYGYT

V: TRBV7-3
J: TRBJ2-2
CDR3: ASSLTREAAGELF

V: TRBV4-2
J: TRBJ1-6
CDR3: ASSQGVDRLDSPLH

V: TRBV20-1
J: TRBJ1-2
CDR3: SARDKGEGYT

V: TRBV19
J: TRBJ2-7
CDR3: ASSVGQVNYEQY

V: TRBV10-3
J: TRBJ2-7
CDR3: ATVGKVDLSHEQY

V: TRBV7-9
J: TRBJ2-5
CDR3: ASSLQGSETQY

V: TRBV10-3
J: TRBJ1-1
CDR3: ARQGLNTEAF

V: TRBV25-1
J: TRBJ1-2
CDR3: ASSQGWGREIFGYT

V: TRBV7-8
J: TRBJ1-4
CDR3: ASSQPARGNNEKLF

V: TRBV27
J: TRBJ1-2
CDR3: ASSLNTGAGYT

V: TRBV7-4
J: TRBJ2-5
CDR3: ASSQGGQQETQY

V: TRBV19
J: TRBJ1-3
CDR3: ASSIVTGLPGNTIY

V: TRBV12-3/TRBV12-4
J: TRBJ1-5
CDR3: ASSQGDQPQH

V: TRBV2
J: TRBJ1-1
CDR3: ASLGQANTEAF

V: TRBV7-8
J: TRBJ1-5
CDR3: ASSLAIGGFQPQH

V: TRBV12-3/TRBV12-4
J: TRBJ2-5
CDR3: ASSSSDRVRETQY

V: TRBV20-1
J: TRBJ1-5
CDR3: SASGGNSNQPQH

V: TRBV5-1
J: TRBJ1-2
CDR3: ASSIGQGNYGYT

V: TRBV7-9
J: TRBJ1-2
CDR3: ASSSPAGPDYGYT

V: TRBV7-2
J: TRBJ2-7
CDR3: AWRLTSGDEQY

V: TRBV7-8
J: TRBJ1-1
CDR3: ASSREDRGVKAF

V: TRBV5-1
J: TRBJ2-2
CDR3: ASSSTSGVLNTGELF

V: TRBV7-2
J: TRBJ1-2
CDR3: ASSYDRGLYGYT

V: TRBV25-1
J: TRBJ1-1
CDR3: AGVDRQNTEAF